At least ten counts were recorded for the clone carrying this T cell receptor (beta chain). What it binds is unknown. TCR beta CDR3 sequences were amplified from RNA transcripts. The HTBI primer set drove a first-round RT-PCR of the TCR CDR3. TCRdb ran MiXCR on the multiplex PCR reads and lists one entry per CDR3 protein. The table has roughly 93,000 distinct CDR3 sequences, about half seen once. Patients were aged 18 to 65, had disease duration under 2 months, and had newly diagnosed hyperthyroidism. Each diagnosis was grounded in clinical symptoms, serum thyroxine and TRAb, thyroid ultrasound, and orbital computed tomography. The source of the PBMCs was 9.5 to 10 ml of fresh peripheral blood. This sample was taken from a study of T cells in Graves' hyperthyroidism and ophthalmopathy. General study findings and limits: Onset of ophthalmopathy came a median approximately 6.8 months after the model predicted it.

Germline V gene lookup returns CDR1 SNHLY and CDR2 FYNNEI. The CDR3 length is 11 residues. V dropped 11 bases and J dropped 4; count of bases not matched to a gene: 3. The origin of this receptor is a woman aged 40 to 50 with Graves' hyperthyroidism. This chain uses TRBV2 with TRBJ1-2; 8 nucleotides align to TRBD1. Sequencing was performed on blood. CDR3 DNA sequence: TGTGCCGGAGGACAGGGCTATGGCTACACCTTC. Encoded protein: CAGGQGYGYTF.